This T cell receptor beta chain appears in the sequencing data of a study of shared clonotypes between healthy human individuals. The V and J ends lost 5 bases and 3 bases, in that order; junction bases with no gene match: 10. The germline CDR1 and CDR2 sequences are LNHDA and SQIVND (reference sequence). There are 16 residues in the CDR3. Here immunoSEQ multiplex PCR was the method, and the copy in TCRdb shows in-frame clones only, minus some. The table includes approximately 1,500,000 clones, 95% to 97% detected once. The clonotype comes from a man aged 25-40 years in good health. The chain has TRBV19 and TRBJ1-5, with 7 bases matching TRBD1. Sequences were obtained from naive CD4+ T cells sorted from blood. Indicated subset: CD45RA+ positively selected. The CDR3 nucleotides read TGTGCCAGTAGTCCGAGAAACAGGGGAACCAATCAGCCCCAGCATTTT. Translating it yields CASSPRNRGTNQPQHF.